This record covers a single T cell receptor (beta chain). As yet, its antigen is unknown. These data are taken from a study of T cell responses to AZD1222 COVID-19 vaccine. General study results and limits: It should be noted that donors were predominantly white British and more often female, and clonal diversity was possibly underestimated.

Produced via immunoSEQ multiplex PCR; TCRdb's table is partial and in-frame only. The sample has fewer than 35,000 clones, about nine tenths seen once. V was pared by 1 base and J by 10 bases, with 7 bases of the junction left unmatched. This CDR3 is built from 15 residues. CDR1 is LGHNA, CDR2 YSLEER, per germline. The V call is TRBV4-3, the J call TRBJ1-6; the match to TRBD1 covers 7 bases. The source is an adult in good health. The sequencing here drew on peripheral blood, taken on day 0 of AZD1222 vaccination. CDR3 loop: CASSQARGQTSPLHF. CDR3 DNA sequence: TGCGCCAGCAGCCAAGCAAGGGGACAGACCTCACCCCTCCACTTT.